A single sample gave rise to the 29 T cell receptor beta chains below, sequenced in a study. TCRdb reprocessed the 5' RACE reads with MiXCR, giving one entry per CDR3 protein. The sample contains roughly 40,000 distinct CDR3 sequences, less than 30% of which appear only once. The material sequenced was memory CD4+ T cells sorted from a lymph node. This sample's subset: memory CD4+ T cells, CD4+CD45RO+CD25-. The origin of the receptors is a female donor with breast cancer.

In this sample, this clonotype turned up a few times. The DNA for the CDR3 is TGCGCCAGCAGCCAAGCGGGACAGAACAATCAGCCCCAGCATTTT. It codes for CASSQAGQNNQPQHF. The chain combines TRBV4-1 with TRBJ1-5; 7 nucleotides line up with TRBD1. The V segment lost 1 base and the J segment 3 bases; nucleotides outside the gene matches: 3. The CDR3 spans 15 residues. CDR1 MGHRA and CDR2 YSYEKL come from the germline V gene.

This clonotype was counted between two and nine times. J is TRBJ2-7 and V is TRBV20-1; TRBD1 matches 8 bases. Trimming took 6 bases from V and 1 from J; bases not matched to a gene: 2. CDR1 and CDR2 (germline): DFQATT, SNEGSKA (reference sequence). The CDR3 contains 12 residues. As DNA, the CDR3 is TGCAGTGCCAGGACAGGGTCCTACGAGCAGTACTTC. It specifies CSARTGSYEQYF.

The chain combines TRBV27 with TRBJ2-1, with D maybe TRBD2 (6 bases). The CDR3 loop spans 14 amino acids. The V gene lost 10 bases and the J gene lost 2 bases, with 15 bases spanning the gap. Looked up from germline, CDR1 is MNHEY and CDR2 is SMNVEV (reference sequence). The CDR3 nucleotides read TGTGCCACCACTGCGGAGGGAGCCTACAATGAGCAGTTCTTC. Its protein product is CATTAEGAYNEQFF.

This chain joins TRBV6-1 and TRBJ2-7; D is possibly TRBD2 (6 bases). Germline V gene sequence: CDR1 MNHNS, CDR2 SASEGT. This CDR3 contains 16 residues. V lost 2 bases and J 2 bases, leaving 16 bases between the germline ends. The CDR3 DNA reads TGTGCCAGCAGTGAAATCCCCGGGACTCAAACCTACGAGCAGTACTTC. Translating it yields CASSEIPGTQTYEQYF.

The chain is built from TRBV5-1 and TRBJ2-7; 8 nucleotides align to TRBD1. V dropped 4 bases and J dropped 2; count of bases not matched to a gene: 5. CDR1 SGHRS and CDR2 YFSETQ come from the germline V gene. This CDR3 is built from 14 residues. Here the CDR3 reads CASSLVTGAYEQYF. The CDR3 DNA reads TGCGCCAGCAGCCTTGTGACAGGGGCCTACGAGCAGTACTTC.

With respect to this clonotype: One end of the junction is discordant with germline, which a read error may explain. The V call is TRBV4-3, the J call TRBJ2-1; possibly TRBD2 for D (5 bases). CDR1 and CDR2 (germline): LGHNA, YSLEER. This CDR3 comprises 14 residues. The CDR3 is CTSSQRSVGDEQFF. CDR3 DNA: TGCACCAGCAGCCAACGCAGCGTCGGGGATGAGCAGTTCTTC.

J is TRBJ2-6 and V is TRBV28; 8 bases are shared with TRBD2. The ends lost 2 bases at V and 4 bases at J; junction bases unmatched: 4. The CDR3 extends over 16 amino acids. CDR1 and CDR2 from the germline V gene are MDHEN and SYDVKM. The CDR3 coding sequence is TGTGCCAGCAGTTTACCGGGGGGGGTCGGGGCCAACGTCCTGACTTTC. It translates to CASSLPGGVGANVLTF. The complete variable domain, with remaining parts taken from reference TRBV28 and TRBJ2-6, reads DVKVTQSSRYLVKRTGEKVFLECVQDMDHENMFWYRQDPGLGLRLIYFSYDVKMKEKGDIPEGYSVSREKKERFSLILESASTNQTSMYLCASSLPGGVGANVLTFGAGSRLTVL.

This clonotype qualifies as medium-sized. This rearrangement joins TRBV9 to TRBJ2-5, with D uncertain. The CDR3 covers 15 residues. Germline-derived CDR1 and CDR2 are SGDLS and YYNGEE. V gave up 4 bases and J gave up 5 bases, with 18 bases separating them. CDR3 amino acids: CASSRGVRWDETQYF. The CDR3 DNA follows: TGTGCCAGCAGCCGAGGTGTTCGGTGGGATGAGACCCAGTACTTC.

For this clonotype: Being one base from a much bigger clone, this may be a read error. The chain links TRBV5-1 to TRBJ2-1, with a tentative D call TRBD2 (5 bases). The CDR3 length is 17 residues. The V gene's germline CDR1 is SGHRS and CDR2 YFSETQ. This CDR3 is CASSLGPAGGGYNEQLF. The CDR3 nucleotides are TGCGCCAGCAGCTTGGGTCCGGCGGGTGGCGGGTACAATGAGCAGCTCTTC.

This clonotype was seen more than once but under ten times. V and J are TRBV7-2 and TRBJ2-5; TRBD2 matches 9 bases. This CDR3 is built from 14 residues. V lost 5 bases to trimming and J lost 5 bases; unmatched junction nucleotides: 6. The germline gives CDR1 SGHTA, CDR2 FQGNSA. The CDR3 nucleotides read TGTGCCAGCAGCCCTCTAGCGGGACCGGAGACCCAGTACTTC. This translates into CASSPLAGPETQYF.

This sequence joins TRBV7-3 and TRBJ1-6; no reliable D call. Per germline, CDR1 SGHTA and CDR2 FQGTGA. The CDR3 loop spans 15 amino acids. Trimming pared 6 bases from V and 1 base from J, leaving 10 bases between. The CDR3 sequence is CASRATMSYNSPLHF. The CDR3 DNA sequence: TGTGCCAGCAGGGCAACGATGTCCTATAATTCACCCCTCCACTTT.

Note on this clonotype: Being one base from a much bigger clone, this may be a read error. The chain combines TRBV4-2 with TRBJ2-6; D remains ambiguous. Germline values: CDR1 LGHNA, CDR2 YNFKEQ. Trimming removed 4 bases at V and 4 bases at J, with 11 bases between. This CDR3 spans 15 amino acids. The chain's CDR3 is CASSRDSSGANVLTF. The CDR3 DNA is TGTGCCAGCAGCCGAGATTCATCAGGGGCCAACGTCCTGACTTTC.

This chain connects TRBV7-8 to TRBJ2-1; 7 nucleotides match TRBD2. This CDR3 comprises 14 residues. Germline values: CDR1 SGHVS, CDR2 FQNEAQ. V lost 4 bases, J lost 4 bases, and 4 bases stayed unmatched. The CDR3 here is CASSYSAGYNEQFF. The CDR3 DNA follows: TGTGCCAGCAGCTATTCAGCGGGGTACAATGAGCAGTTCTTC.

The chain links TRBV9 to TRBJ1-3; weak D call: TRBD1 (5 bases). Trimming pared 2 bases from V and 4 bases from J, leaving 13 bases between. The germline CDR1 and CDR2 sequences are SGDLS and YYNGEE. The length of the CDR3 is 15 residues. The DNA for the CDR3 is TGTGCCAGCAGCGTCACCGGGACGTCGGGAAACACCATATATTTT. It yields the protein CASSVTGTSGNTIYF.

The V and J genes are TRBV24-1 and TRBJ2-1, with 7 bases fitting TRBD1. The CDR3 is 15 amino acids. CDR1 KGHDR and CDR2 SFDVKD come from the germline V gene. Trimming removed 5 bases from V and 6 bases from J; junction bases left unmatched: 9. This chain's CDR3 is CATSVGDRVINEQFF. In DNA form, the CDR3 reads TGTGCCACCAGTGTAGGAGACAGGGTTATCAATGAGCAGTTCTTC.

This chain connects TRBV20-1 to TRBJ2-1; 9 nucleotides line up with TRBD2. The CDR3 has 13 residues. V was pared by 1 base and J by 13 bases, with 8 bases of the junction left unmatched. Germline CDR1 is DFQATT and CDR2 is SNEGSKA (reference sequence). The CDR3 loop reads CSARGLAGLTQFF. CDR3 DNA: TGCAGTGCTAGAGGGCTAGCGGGACTCACCCAGTTCTTC.

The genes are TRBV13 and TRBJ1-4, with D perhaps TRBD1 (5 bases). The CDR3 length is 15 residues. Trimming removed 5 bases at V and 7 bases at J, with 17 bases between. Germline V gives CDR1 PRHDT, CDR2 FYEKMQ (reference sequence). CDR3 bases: TGTGCCAGCAGCATAAGACAGCCCCGGGGTGAAAAACTGTTTTTT. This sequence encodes CASSIRQPRGEKLFF.

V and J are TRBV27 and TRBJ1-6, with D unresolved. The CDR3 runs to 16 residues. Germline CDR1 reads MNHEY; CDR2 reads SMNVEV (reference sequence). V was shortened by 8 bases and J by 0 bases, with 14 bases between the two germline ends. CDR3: CASCKRRSSYNSPLHF. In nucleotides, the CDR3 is TGTGCCAGCTGTAAAAGGAGGAGCTCCTATAATTCACCCCTCCACTTT.

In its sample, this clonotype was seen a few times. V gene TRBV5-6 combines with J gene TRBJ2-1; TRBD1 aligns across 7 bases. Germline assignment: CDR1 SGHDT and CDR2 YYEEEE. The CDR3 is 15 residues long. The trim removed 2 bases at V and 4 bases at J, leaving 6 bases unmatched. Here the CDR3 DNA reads TGTGCCAGCAGCTTATTAGGGACAGCTTACAATGAGCAGTTCTTC. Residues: CASSLLGTAYNEQFF.

As DNA, the CDR3 is TGTGCCAGCAGCTACTATGGGGGCACCGGGGAGCTGTTTTTT. Its protein product is CASSYYGGTGELFF. The chain links TRBV7-3 to TRBJ2-2, with D tentatively TRBD1 or TRBD2 (5 bases each). There are 14 residues in the CDR3. CDR1 SGHTA and CDR2 FQGTGA come from the germline V gene. V lost 4 bases and J lost 4, with 10 bases in between. Using reference TRBV7-3 and TRBJ2-2 for the parts outside the CDR3, the full variable domain is GAGVSQTPSNKVTEKGKYVELRCDPISGHTALYWYRQSLGQGPEFLIYFQGTGAADDSGLPNDRFFAVRPEGSVSTLKIQRTERGDSAVYLCASSYYGGTGELFFGEGSRLTVL.

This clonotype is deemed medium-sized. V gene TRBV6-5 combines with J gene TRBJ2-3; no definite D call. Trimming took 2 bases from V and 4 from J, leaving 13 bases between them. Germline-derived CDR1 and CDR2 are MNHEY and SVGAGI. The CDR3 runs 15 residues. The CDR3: CASSYGSSRPDTQYF. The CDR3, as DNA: TGTGCCAGCAGTTACGGGTCGTCCCGGCCAGATACGCAGTATTTT.

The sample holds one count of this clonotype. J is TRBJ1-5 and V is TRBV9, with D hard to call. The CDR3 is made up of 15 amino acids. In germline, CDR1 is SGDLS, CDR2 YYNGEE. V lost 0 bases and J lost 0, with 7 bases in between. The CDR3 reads CASSVGETSNQPQHF. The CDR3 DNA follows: TGTGCCAGCAGCGTAGGAGAAACTAGCAATCAGCCCCAGCATTTT.

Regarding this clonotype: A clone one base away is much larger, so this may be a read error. The CDR3 coding sequence is TGCGCCAGCAGCTTAGAAGTAGCGGGAGCGGTGGCCCAGTACTTC. Translated, it gives CASSLEVAGAVAQYF. The chain couples TRBV5-1 to TRBJ2-5; 9 bases are a match to TRBD2. After removal of 2 bases from V and 9 bases from J, the junction contained 11 bases not matched to a gene. Per the germline V gene, CDR1 is SGHRS and CDR2 is YFSETQ. The CDR3 extends over 15 amino acids.

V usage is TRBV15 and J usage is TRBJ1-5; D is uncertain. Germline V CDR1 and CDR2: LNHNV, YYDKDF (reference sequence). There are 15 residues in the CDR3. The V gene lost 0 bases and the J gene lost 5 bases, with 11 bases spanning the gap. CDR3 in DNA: TGTGCCACCAGCAGAGATCCGGCCGAGTATCAGCCCCAGCATTTT. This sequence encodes CATSRDPAEYQPQHF.

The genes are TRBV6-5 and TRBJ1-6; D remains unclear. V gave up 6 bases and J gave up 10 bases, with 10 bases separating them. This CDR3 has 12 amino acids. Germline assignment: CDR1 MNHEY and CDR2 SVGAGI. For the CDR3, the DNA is TGTGCCAGCAGCAATCCGGGCTCACCCCTCCACTTT. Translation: CASSNPGSPLHF.

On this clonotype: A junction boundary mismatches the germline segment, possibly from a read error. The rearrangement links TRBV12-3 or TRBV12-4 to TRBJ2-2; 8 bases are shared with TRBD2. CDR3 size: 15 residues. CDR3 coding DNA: TGTGCCAGCAGTCTAAGCCTAGCGGGCACCGGGAAGCTGTTTTTT. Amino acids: CASSLSLAGTGKLFF.

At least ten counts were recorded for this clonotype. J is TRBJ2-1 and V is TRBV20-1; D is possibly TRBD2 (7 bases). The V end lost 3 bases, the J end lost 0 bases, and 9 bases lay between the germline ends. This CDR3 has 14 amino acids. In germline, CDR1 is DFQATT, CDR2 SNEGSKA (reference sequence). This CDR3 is CSARRGGSYNEQFF. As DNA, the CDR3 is TGCAGTGCTAGGAGGGGGGGCTCCTACAATGAGCAGTTCTTC.

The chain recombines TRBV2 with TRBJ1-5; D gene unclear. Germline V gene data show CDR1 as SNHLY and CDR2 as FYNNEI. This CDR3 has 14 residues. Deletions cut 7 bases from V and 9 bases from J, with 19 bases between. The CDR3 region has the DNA TGTGCCAGCACCAATTCTCGTGGGCTTTGGCCCCAGCATTTT. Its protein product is CASTNSRGLWPQHF.

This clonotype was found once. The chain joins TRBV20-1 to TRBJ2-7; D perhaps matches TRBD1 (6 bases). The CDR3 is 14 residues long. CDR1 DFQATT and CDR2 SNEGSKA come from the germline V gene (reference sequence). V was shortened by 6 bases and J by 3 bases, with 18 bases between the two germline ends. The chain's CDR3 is CSAPLRDTFYEQYF. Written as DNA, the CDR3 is TGCAGTGCCCCTCTCCGGGACACTTTCTACGAGCAGTACTTC.